This record covers a single T cell receptor (beta chain). This clonotype was found a few times. Its specific antigen is unknown. Per-base quality was not reported, and no clone a single base away is much larger than it. The sample is drawn from a study of T cells in Graves' hyperthyroidism and ophthalmopathy (dated by TCRdb to about 2019). At the level of the whole study: Peripheral blood samples were taken at the time of initial diagnosis, prior to any treatment. To identify TCR V-J signatures that set the groups apart, the researchers used a discovery cohort of 100 patients, made up of around 40 with Graves' ophthalmopathy and some 55 with stable Graves' hyperthyroidism. Prospective prediction of ophthalmopathy was tested in an independent validation cohort of fewer than 20 hyperthyroidism patients and 15 to 17 patients who later progressed to ophthalmopathy. The roughly 90 discovery patients were divided at random into training and test sets in a 7:3 ratio. In addition, the study compared T-cell repertoires in thyroid tissue and in blood from five or six Graves' hyperthyroidism patients. Once sampling was done, hyperthyroidism patients were given methimazole at a starting dose of 30 mg daily, whereas ophthalmopathy patients were given high-dose intravenous methylprednisolone. The paper describes TCR Vbeta CDR3 sequencing of around 140 peripheral blood samples, made up of about 40 ophthalmopathy patients, some 76 hyperthyroidism patients and 17 progressor patients. General study outcomes and caveats: Most expanded thyroid clonotypes (frequency above 0.001) were also found in blood, which suggests that blood repertoires may mirror thyroid immune responses. During validation, the model predicted progression to ophthalmopathy a median of roughly 7.1 months ahead of onset, with almost 71% sensitivity and around 73% specificity. No statistical method was used to fix the sample size in advance, and group allocation was not hidden from the investigators. A 13 V-J signature model separated ophthalmopathy from stable hyperthyroidism, with around 88% sensitivity and just under 84% specificity in cross-validation and 80%/75% in testing.

According to the germline V gene (reference sequence), CDR1 reads SEHNR and CDR2 reads FQNEAQ. The CDR3 runs 19 residues from the cysteine to the phenylalanine. Left in the record is the CDR3 DNA by itself, 57 bases read in frame from the first base. After removal of 5 bases from V and 1 base from J, the junction retains 10 bases not matched to a gene. Ophthalmopathy patients had moderately to severely active disease, Clinical Activity Score of at least 3, NOSPECS grade of at least 4, and duration under 3 months. Patients with uncontrolled infections, other autoimmune diseases, pregnancy or lactation were excluded. Clinical symptoms, serum thyroxine and TRAb, thyroid ultrasound, and orbital computed tomography formed the basis for the diagnoses. Ficoll-Paque density gradient centrifugation was used to isolate PBMCs from 8 to 10 ml of fresh peripheral blood. Trizol reagent was used to extract total RNA, and RNA quality was then checked on an Agilent 2100 Bioanalyzer.

The TCR beta CDR3 regions were amplified from RNA transcripts. For the first round of RT-PCR on the TCR CDR3, the HTBI primer set was used together with the Qiagen OneStep RT-PCR kit. Libraries were constructed in a second round of multiplex PCR, after which size selection and purification were carried out. Paired-end sequencing of the libraries was performed with 100 bp reads on an Illumina HiSeq2000. The paper's processing steps were these. SOAPnuke was used to process the raw data, throwing out any read that contained adapters or uncalled bases, had a mean Phred below 15, or lacked an exact constant-primer or identifier match. High-quality paired reads were merged with COPE v1.2.5, and unique nucleotide sequences were defined as clonotypes. MiTCR v1.1 was used to align the clonotypes against IMGT TRBV, TRBD and TRBJ reference segments. The analysis included only V-J combinations with a frequency above 0.0001, which together covered 98% to 99.2% of the repertoires. The TCS score was defined as the ratio of F50 (clonal expansion) to E x V (chaos), calculated using BLOSUM62-based TCRdist between CDR3 peptides within each V-J. Welch's t-statistics and random forest reduced several hundred V-J features to 13, which were used in a naive Bayes classifier (R e1071). Starting from the raw public reads, TCRdb applied fastp trimming at Q25, assembled clones with MiXCR and retained in-frame beta chains. Merged by CDR3 protein, the rows form single entries marked with the most common genes and DNA. The V and J calls here are based on TCRdb, not the publication. Counted in this sample were around 500,000 distinct CDR3 sequences; approximately 16% of them appeared once. Clones ranked in the top ten supply around 28% of the sample.

The chain is made from TRBV7-9 and TRBJ2-2; TRBD2 fits 13 bases in the junction. The material sequenced was blood. This clonotype was obtained from a woman in her twenties or thirties with Graves' ophthalmopathy. The sequenced DNA is TGTGCCAGCAGCCCCGGACTAGCGGGAGTTCAGGGGAACACCGGGGAGCTGTTTTTT. It encodes CASSPGLAGVQGNTGELFF.